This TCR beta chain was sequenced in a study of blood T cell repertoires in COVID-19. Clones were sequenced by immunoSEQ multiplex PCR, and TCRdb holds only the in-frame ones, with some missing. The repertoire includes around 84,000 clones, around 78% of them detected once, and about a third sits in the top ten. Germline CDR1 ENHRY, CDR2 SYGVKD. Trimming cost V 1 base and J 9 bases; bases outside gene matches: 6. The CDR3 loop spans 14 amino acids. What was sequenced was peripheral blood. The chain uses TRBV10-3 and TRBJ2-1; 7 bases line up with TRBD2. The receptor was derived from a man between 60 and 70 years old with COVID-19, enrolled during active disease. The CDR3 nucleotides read TGTGCCATCAGTGAGTGGGAGGGCTCAAGTGAGCAGTTCTTC. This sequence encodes CAISEWEGSSEQFF.